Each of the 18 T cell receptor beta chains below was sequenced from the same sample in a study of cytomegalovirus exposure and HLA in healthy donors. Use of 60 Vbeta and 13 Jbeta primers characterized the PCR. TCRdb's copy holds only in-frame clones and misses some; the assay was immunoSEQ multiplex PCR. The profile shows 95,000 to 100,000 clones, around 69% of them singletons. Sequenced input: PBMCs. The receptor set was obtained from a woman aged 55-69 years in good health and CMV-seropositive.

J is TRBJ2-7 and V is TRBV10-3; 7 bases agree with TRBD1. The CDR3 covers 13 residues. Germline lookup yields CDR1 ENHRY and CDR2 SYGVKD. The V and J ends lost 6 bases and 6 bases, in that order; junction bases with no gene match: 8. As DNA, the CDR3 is TGTGCCATCAGCATGGGACAGTCCGCCGAGCAGTACTTC. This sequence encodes CAISMGQSAEQYF.

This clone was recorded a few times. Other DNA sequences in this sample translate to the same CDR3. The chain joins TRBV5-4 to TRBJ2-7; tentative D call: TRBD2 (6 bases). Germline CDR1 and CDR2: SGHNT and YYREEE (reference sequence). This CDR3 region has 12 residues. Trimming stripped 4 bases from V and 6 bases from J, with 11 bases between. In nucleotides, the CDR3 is TGTGCCAGCAGCCTGGAGGGGTCCGAGCAGTACTTC. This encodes CASSLEGSEQYF.

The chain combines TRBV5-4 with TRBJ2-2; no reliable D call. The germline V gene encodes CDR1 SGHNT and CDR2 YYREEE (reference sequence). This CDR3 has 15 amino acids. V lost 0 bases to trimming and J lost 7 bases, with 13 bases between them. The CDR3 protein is CASSLDRTRGGELFF. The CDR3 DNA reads TGTGCCAGCAGCTTGGATCGCACCAGAGGCGGGGAGCTGTTTTTT. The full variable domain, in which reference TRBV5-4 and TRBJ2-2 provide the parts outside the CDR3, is ETGVTQSPTHLIKTRGQQVTLRCSSQSGHNTVSWYQQALGQGPQFIFQYYREEENGRGNFPPRFSGLQFPNYSSELNVNALELDDSALYLCASSLDRTRGGELFFGEGSRLTVL.

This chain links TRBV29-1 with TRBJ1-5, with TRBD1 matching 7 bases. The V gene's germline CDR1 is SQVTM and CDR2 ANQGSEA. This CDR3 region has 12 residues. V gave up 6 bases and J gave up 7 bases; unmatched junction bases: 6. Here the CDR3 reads CSVGDSDQPQHF. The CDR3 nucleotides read TGCAGCGTAGGGGACAGTGACCAGCCCCAGCATTTT.

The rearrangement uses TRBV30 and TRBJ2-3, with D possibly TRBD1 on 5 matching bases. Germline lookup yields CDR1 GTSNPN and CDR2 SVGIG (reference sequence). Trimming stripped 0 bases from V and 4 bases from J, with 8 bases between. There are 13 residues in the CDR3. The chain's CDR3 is CAWSVKGADTQYF. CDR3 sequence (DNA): TGTGCCTGGAGTGTAAAAGGGGCAGATACGCAGTATTTT.

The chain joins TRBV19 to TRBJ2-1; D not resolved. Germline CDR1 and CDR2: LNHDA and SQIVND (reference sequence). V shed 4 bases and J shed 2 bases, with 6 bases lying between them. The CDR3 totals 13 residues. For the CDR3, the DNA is TGTGCCAGTAGTACCCTTCCCTACAATGAGCAGTTCTTC. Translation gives CASSTLPYNEQFF. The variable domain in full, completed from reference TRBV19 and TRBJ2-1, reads DGGITQSPKYLFRKEGQNVTLSCEQNLNHDAMYWYRQDPGQGLRLIYYSQIVNDFQKGDIAEGYSVSREKKESFPLTVTSAQKNPTAFYLCASSTLPYNEQFFGPGTRLTVL.

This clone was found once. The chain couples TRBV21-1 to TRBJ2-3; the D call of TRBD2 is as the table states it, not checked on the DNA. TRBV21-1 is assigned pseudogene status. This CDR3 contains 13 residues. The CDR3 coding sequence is TGTGCCAGCACCCATTTAGCGGGAGGGCACCGGTATTTT. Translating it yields CASTHLAGGHRYF.

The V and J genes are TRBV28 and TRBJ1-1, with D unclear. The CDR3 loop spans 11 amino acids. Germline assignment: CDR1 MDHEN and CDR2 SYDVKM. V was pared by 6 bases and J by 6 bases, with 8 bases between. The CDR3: CASRLEPEAFF. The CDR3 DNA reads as TGTGCCAGCAGATTGGAGCCTGAAGCTTTCTTT.

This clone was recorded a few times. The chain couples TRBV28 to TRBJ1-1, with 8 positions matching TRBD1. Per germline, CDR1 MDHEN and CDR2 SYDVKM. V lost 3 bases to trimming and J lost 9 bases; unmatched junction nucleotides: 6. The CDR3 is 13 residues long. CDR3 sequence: CASSFPGQGKAFF. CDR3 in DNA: TGTGCCAGCAGTTTTCCTGGACAGGGTAAAGCTTTCTTT.

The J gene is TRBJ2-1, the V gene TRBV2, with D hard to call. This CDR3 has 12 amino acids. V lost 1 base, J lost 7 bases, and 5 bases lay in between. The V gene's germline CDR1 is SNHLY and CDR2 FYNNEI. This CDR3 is CASSEGVNEQFF. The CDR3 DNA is TGTGCCAGCAGTGAAGGAGTAAATGAGCAGTTCTTC.

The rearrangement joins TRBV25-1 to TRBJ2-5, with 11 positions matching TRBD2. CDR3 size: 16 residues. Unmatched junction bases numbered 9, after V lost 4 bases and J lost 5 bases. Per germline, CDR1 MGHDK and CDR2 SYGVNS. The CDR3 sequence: CASSGLAGGPMETQYF. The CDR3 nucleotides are TGTGCCAGCAGTGGTTTAGCGGGAGGGCCCATGGAGACCCAGTACTTC.

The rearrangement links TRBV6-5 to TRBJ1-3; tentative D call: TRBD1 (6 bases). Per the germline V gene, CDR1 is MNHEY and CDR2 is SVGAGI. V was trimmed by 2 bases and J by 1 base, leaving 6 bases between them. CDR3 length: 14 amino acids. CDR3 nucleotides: TGTGCCAGCAGTTACCAGGGGTCTGGAAACACCATATATTTT. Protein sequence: CASSYQGSGNTIYF.

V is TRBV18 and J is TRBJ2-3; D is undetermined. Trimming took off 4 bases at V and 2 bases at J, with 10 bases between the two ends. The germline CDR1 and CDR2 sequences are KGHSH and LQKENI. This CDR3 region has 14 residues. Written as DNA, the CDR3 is TGTGCCAGCTCACTTACGAGAGCCACAGATACGCAGTATTTT. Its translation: CASSLTRATDTQYF.

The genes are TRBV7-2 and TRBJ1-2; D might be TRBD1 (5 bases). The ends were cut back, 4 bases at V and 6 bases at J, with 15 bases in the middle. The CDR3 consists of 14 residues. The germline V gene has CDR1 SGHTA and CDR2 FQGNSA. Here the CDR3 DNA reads TGTGCCAGCAGCTCTCTCCAGGGTATGGATGGCTACACCTTC. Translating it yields CASSSLQGMDGYTF.

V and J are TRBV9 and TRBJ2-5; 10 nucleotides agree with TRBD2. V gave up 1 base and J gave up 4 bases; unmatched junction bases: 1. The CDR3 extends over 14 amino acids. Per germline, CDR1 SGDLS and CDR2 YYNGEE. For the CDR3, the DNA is TGTGCCAGCAGCGTATCTAGCGGGGGAGAGACCCAGTACTTC. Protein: CASSVSSGGETQYF.

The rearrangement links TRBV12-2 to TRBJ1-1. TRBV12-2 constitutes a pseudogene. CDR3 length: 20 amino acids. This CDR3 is CASRFKSYSGLRLLNTEAFF. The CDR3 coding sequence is TGTGCAAGTCGCTTTAAAAGTTACAGCGGTCTACGGCTACTGAACACTGAAGCTTTCTTT.

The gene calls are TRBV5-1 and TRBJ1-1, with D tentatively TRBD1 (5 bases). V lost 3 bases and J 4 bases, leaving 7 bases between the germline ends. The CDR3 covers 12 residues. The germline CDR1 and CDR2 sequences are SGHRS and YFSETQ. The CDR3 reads CASSYGGTEAFF. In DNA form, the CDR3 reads TGCGCCAGCAGCTACGGGGGCACTGAAGCTTTCTTT.

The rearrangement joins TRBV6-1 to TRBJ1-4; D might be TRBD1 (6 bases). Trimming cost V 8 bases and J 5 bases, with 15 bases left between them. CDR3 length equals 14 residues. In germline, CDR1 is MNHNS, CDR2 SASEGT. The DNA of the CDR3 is TGTGCCAGCCATACAGGGACACAGAATGAAAAACTGTTTTTT. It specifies CASHTGTQNEKLFF.